This T cell receptor beta chain was identified in a study of regulatory and conventional T cells in RAG deficiency. Data came from immunoSEQ multiplex PCR; TCRdb stores just in-frame clones and leaves some out. Of more than 7,500 clones listed, around 95% were seen once; the top ten hold under 1.5%. Blood CD4+ CD25-low CD127-high conventional T cells supplied the genomic DNA template. Notes on the study in general: Omenn CD25-high CD127-low cells may be activated cells, not true Tregs. Omenn syndrome and CID/AS patients had 80 to 100-fold fewer unique Treg TCR beta sequences, versus approximately 9.6-fold elsewhere. In Omenn syndrome, Treg and Tconv repertoires overlapped >75%. Shannon entropy fell and Simpson indices rose in RAG-deficient patients.

Turning to this clone: Its antigen is not identified.

The sample was CD4+ effector T cells sorted from blood. The origin of this receptor is a human donor with RAG deficiency presenting as severe combined immunodeficiency.

In nucleotides, the CDR3 is TGTGCCAGCAGCGGCCGGTTAGAGACCCAGTACTTC. Protein product: CASSGRLETQYF. This chain joins TRBV9 and TRBJ2-5; D not certain. This CDR3 spans 12 amino acids. Between the trimmed V and J ends, which lost 3 bases and 4 bases, there was a span of 7 bases. Germline V gene sequence: CDR1 SGDLS, CDR2 YYNGEE.